This T cell receptor (beta chain) was observed in a study of OX40 agonist ivuxolimab in advanced cancers. On the study more broadly: With a range of roughly 20 to 80, age averaged about 58 years, and nearly 85% were male.

Clones were read by immunoSEQ multiplex PCR, and TCRdb kept only the in-frame ones, dropping some. The profile shows roughly 80,000 clones, 80% to 90% of them singletons. The CDR3 length is 16 residues. V was cut by 6 bases and J by 0 bases, with 12 bases left in between. The germline gives CDR1 MDHEN, CDR2 SYDVKM. This rearrangement joins TRBV28 to TRBJ1-6; the D gene is possibly TRBD1 (6 bases). This sequence was found in an adult with an advanced solid tumor such as melanoma, head and neck, liver or kidney cancer. The input for sequencing was CD4+ or CD8+ T cells sorted from blood, taken in a trial of the OX40 agonist ivuxolimab. The CDR3 sequence is CASRRQESSYNSPLHF. The CDR3 nucleotides read TGTGCCAGCAGACGACAGGAGAGCTCCTATAATTCACCCCTCCACTTT. Looking up the rest from reference TRBV28 and TRBJ1-6 gives the full variable domain: DVKVTQSSRYLVKRTGEKVFLECVQDMDHENMFWYRQDPGLGLRLIYFSYDVKMKEKGDIPEGYSVSREKKERFSLILESASTNQTSMYLCASRRQESSYNSPLHFGNGTRLTVT.